This section outlines one TCR beta chain sequence together with its context. Its specificity is not known. This sample stems from a study of shared clonotypes between healthy human individuals. Overall study: Each donor had three CD4 naive, three CD4 memory, two CD8 naive and one CD8 memory plate. General study points: Enrolling few donors narrowed the genetic and exposure-history diversity that was represented. Rarefaction showed sorted-subset sequencing was incomplete despite large depth.

In germline, CDR1 is MNHNS, CDR2 SASEGT. This CDR3 has 14 residues. V dropped 0 bases and J dropped 3 bases, with 7 bases sitting between them. Genomic DNA from each subset was divided evenly over several immunoSEQ plates. Only in-frame clones appear in the TCRdb table, and some are missing; sequencing was by immunoSEQ multiplex PCR. The sample consists of hundreds of thousands of clones, about 97% of them appearing once. The chain joins TRBV6-1 to TRBJ2-3; D is undetermined. This clonotype was obtained from a woman aged 25-40 years in good health. Sequencing was done on a sample of naive CD4+ T cells sorted from blood. Regarding subset: CD45RA+ positively selected. The CDR3 sequence is CASSEAGETDTQYF. In DNA, the CDR3 is TGTGCCAGCAGTGAAGCGGGCGAGACAGATACGCAGTATTTT.